Listed below are T cell receptor beta chains from one sample, sequenced in a study of blood T cells in healthy people across ages. In TCRdb, the 5' RACE reads were re-called with MiXCR into one record per CDR3 protein. The repertoire has over a million distinct CDR3 sequences, over 35% of them found once; the top ten carry under 20%. The sample consisted of blood. These receptors came from a woman aged 60 to 75 in good health. Each CDR3 is given with its conserved first and last residue. The D gene is left open where the match is weak. Some rows have no size entry. The others give once, few or many, or a class for an expanded clone.

j_call clone_size v_call d_call cdr3_aa cdr3_nt
TRBJ2-7 few TRBV12-3/TRBV12-4 . CASSPDNYEQYF TGTGCCAGCAGTCCGGACAACTACGAGCAGTACTTC
TRBJ2-7 . TRBV28 TRBD1 CASSSPGQGTHEQYF TGTGCCAGCAGTTCACCGGGACAGGGTACCCACGAGCAGTACTTC
TRBJ2-4 few TRBV6-5 TRBD1 CASSGTELWEQYF TGTGCCAGCAGTGGGACAGAGCTTTGGGAGCAGTACTTC
TRBJ1-6 . TRBV12-3/TRBV12-4 . CASSFWGDNSPLHF TGTGCCAGCAGTTTCTGGGGTGACAATTCACCCCTCCACTTT
TRBJ2-5 . TRBV20-1 TRBD1 CSAPTLDRGPGETQYF TGCAGTGCTCCTACCTTGGACAGGGGGCCTGGGGAGACCCAGTACTTC
TRBJ1-5 . TRBV20-1 . CSVKDYSNQPQHF TGCAGTGTTAAGGACTACAGCAATCAGCCCCAGCATTTT
TRBJ2-4 . TRBV27 . CASSVGGAQNIQYF TGTGCCAGCAGTGTGGGGGGGGCGCAGAACATTCAGTACTTC
TRBJ2-5 . TRBV12-3/TRBV12-4 TRBD1 CASSKRQGGQETQYF TGTGCCAGCAGCAAACGACAGGGGGGGCAAGAGACCCAGTACTTC
TRBJ2-1 . TRBV7-6 TRBD1 CASSLFPFLRDRGLSEQFF TGTGCCAGCAGCTTATTCCCTTTTTTACGGGACAGGGGGCTTTCTGAGCAGTTCTTC
TRBJ2-1 . TRBV7-9 . CASSLADPTEQFF TGTGCCAGCAGCTTAGCTGACCCTACGGAGCAGTTCTTC
TRBJ1-1 . TRBV6-2/TRBV6-3 . CASSYSGGYVRNTEAFF TGTGCCAGCAGTTACTCGGGGGGCTATGTTCGGAACACTGAAGCTTTCTTT
TRBJ2-5 few TRBV5-1 . CASSLPAGDQETQYF TGCGCCAGCAGCTTACCTGCAGGGGATCAAGAGACCCAGTACTTC
TRBJ2-1 . TRBV10-1 . CASSRNLGGNEQFF TGCGCCAGCAGCCGTAATTTAGGGGGGAATGAGCAGTTCTTC
TRBJ2-5 . TRBV5-6 TRBD1 CASSFRRQGGYLETQYF TGTGCCAGCAGCTTCCGGCGACAGGGTGGATACCTAGAGACCCAGTACTTC
TRBJ2-3 many TRBV29-1 . CSVDNTDTQYF TGCAGCGTTGATAACACAGATACGCAGTATTTT
TRBJ2-1 . TRBV12-5 . CASGLDPTREQFF TGTGCTAGTGGTTTGGACCCGACTCGTGAGCAGTTCTTC
TRBJ2-4 . TRBV28 TRBD1 CASRAHRGWNIQYF TGTGCCAGCAGAGCCCACAGGGGGTGGAACATTCAGTACTTC
TRBJ2-5 few TRBV2 . CASSLHPETQYF TGTGCCAGCAGTCTTCACCCGGAGACCCAGTACTTC
TRBJ1-5 few TRBV11-2 . CASSLGSGDQPQHF TGTGCCAGCAGCTTAGGGTCAGGGGACCAGCCCCAGCATTTT
TRBJ2-6 . TRBV5-4 TRBD1 CASSLLGSTGTLGANVLTF TGTGCCAGCAGCTTGTTAGGGTCGACAGGGACCCTCGGGGCCAACGTCCTGACTTTC
TRBJ2-7 . TRBV5-1 TRBD1 CASSPPRTGMHEQYF TGCGCCAGCAGCCCCCCCCGGACAGGGATGCACGAGCAGTACTTC
TRBJ2-7 few TRBV10-3 TRBD1 CAISARTGASYEQYF TGTGCCATCAGTGCCCGGACAGGGGCATCCTACGAGCAGTACTTC
TRBJ2-7 . TRBV27 . CASSLSADTYEQYF TGTGCCAGCAGTTTATCCGCAGATACCTACGAGCAGTACTTC
TRBJ2-7 once TRBV18 TRBD2 CASSPTQVVGRSEQYF TGTGCCAGCTCACCAACTCAGGTCGTCGGGAGGAGTGAGCAGTACTTC
TRBJ2-6 . TRBV4-2 TRBD2 CASSQDPGSGSSGANVLTF TGTGCCAGCAGCCAAGATCCTGGTAGCGGGAGTTCTGGGGCCAACGTCCTGACTTTC
TRBJ1-5 . TRBV20-1 . CSATGGAISNQPQHF TGCAGTGCAACCGGGGGCGCCATTAGCAATCAGCCCCAGCATTTT
TRBJ2-4 few TRBV27 TRBD1 CASSSRTGLNIQYF TGTGCCAGCAGTTCAAGGACAGGGTTGAACATTCAGTACTTC
TRBJ2-1 once TRBV2 . CASSASDSSYNEQFF TGTGCCAGCAGTGCTAGCGACAGCTCCTACAATGAGCAGTTCTTC
TRBJ2-4 . TRBV28 . CASSSPGEAKNIQYF TGTGCCAGCAGTTCCCCTGGAGAAGCCAAAAACATTCAGTACTTC
TRBJ2-4 few TRBV27 TRBD2 CASSWIAGGPENIQYF TGTGCCAGCAGTTGGATAGCGGGAGGGCCCGAAAACATTCAGTACTTC
TRBJ2-3 once TRBV2 TRBD2 CASRMGLAGVRVADTQYF TGTGCCAGCAGGATGGGACTAGCGGGAGTAAGGGTCGCAGATACGCAGTATTTT
TRBJ2-4 few TRBV12-3/TRBV12-4 . CASTTLVRATIAKNIQYF TGTGCCAGCACCACACTAGTCCGCGCGACAATAGCCAAAAACATTCAGTACTTC
TRBJ1-2 few TRBV15 . CATSIGQTSGYTF TGTGCCACCAGCATCGGACAGACATCCGGCTACACCTTC
TRBJ2-1 . TRBV20-1 TRBD2 CSALAGQYNEQFF TGCAGTGCCCTAGCGGGCCAATACAATGAGCAGTTCTTC
TRBJ2-7 . TRBV3-1 . CASSQLGVFYEQYF TGTGCCAGCAGCCAACTAGGAGTTTTCTACGAGCAGTACTTC
TRBJ2-4 . TRBV18 . CASSPREAVAKNIQYF TGTGCCAGCTCACCACGGGAAGCCGTAGCCAAAAACATTCAGTACTTC
TRBJ2-7 few TRBV20-1 TRBD2 CSAKGAGSGSPYEQYF TGCAGTGCTAAGGGGGCGGGTAGCGGGAGCCCCTACGAGCAGTACTTC
TRBJ1-5 . TRBV7-9 . CASSLPRGISNQPQHF TGTGCCAGCAGCCTCCCCCGGGGCATCAGCAATCAGCCCCAGCATTTT
TRBJ1-1 . TRBV29-1 . CSVEAVGLNTEAFF TGCAGCGTCGAGGCGGTGGGCTTGAACACTGAAGCTTTCTTT
TRBJ2-5 few TRBV20-1 TRBD2 CSASASGREGRETQYF TGCAGTGCTAGTGCCAGTGGGCGGGAGGGCCGGGAGACCCAGTACTTC
TRBJ2-3 . TRBV20-1 . CSGPSALVSDTQYF TGCAGTGGACCTAGCGCCCTAGTCTCAGATACGCAGTATTTT
TRBJ1-1 . TRBV7-9 . CASSGDYGTEAFF TGTGCCAGCAGTGGAGATTATGGCACTGAAGCTTTCTTT
TRBJ2-7 few TRBV20-1 TRBD1 CSARDLGRGPHEQYF TGCAGTGCTAGAGATCTTGGCAGGGGGCCCCACGAGCAGTACTTC
TRBJ2-1 . TRBV9 TRBD2 CASSVGSGLFNSYNEQFF TGTGCCAGCAGCGTGGGCTCGGGACTATTCAACTCCTACAATGAGCAGTTCTTC
TRBJ1-2 . TRBV27 . CASRGVNRDGCTF TGTGCCAGCAGGGGGGTAAATAGGGATGGCTGCACCTTC
TRBJ2-2 few TRBV11-2 TRBD2 CASFIGLAGHGELFF TGTGCCAGCTTTATCGGACTAGCGGGACACGGGGAGCTGTTTTTT
TRBJ2-7 . TRBV7-6 TRBD1 CASSLDYRGQGEQYF TGTGCCAGCAGCTTAGACTACAGGGGGCAAGGTGAGCAGTACTTC
TRBJ1-2 . TRBV21-1 . CASKGRTRRYYGYTF TGTGCCAGCAAGGGCCGCACCCGGCGGTACTATGGCTACACCTTC
TRBJ2-5 . TRBV5-1 TRBD2 CASSLVLSGGQETQYF TGCGCCAGCAGCTTGGTTCTAAGCGGGGGACAAGAGACCCAGTACTTC
TRBJ2-5 many TRBV29-1 TRBD1 CSVRQGWETQYF TGCAGCGTTAGACAGGGTTGGGAGACCCAGTACTTC
TRBJ2-1 many TRBV29-1 . CSVDRGYEQFF TGCAGCGTCGATCGGGGCTATGAGCAGTTCTTC
TRBJ2-7 . TRBV7-2 TRBD2 CASSAGTSGWEQYF TGTGCCAGCAGCGCCGGGACTAGCGGGTGGGAGCAGTACTTC
TRBJ2-7 few TRBV6-5 TRBD2 CASSYRRLAGAGEQYF TGTGCCAGCAGTTACAGGAGACTAGCGGGAGCTGGTGAGCAGTACTTC
TRBJ2-7 . TRBV20-1 . CSARGPLSPFYEQYF TGCAGTGCTAGAGGCCCTTTGTCCCCTTTCTACGAGCAGTACTTC
TRBJ2-3 . TRBV27 . CASSARDTALFEQYF TGTGCCAGCAGCGCCCGGGACACGGCTTTGTTCGAGCAGTATTTT